A single sample gave rise to the 21 T cell receptor beta chains below, sequenced in a study of spatial heterogeneity in lung cancer. Time point noted: sample taken at primary tumor resection. TCRdb called the 5' RACE reads again in MiXCR, with one record for every CDR3 protein. The sample consists of some 10,000 distinct CDR3 sequences, approximately 6.1% of them appearing once. The sample was normal lung tissue next to the tumor, taken at surgery. These receptors were taken from a male donor with early-stage non-small cell lung cancer.

This clonotype has ten or more counts. The chain is built from TRBV7-8 and TRBJ1-1, with 8 bases fitting TRBD1. CDR1 and CDR2 from the germline V gene are SGHVS and FQNEAQ. The CDR3 loop spans 14 amino acids. The trim removed 2 bases at V and 1 base at J, leaving 0 bases unmatched. CDR3 in amino acids: CASSLQGANTEAFF. DNA of the CDR3: TGTGCCAGCAGCTTACAGGGGGCGAACACTGAAGCTTTCTTT.

The table lists this clonotype with many counts. In nucleotides, the CDR3 is TGTGCCAGCAGCCAGACAGGGGGGGGTGAAAAACTGTTTTTT. It encodes CASSQTGGGEKLFF. The chain couples TRBV28 to TRBJ1-4; 9 nucleotides line up with TRBD1. CDR1 MDHEN and CDR2 SYDVKM come from the germline V gene. This CDR3 comprises 14 residues. V trimming: 6 bases; J trimming: 7 bases; junction bases outside the gene matches: 6.

This clonotype was recorded many times. The J gene is TRBJ2-5, the V gene TRBV30; TRBD1 matches 9 bases. Germline V gives CDR1 GTSNPN, CDR2 SVGIG (reference sequence). The CDR3 covers 14 residues. With 0 bases clipped from V and 7 bases from J, the junction kept 6 bases outside the gene matches. The CDR3 DNA follows: TGTGCCTGGAGTGTACAAGCGGGACAGGGGACCCAGTACTTC. Translating gives CAWSVQAGQGTQYF.

This clonotype was counted between two and nine times. The chain recombines TRBV6-2 or TRBV6-3 with TRBJ2-7; D gene unclear. Germline-derived CDR1 and CDR2 are MNHEY and SVGEGT. Trimming left V 7 bases short and J 4 bases short, with 20 bases between. The CDR3 covers 15 residues. The CDR3: CASTQRAGLGYEQYF. CDR3 DNA sequence: TGTGCCAGCACCCAAAGAGCTGGTTTAGGTTACGAGCAGTACTTC.

This clonotype has ten or more counts. CDR3 region: CASSSTENSPLHF. In nucleotides, the CDR3 is TGTGCCAGCAGCTCGACAGAGAATTCACCCCTCCACTTT. The rearrangement uses TRBV11-2 and TRBJ1-6; D perhaps matches TRBD1 (5 bases). Germline assignment: CDR1 SGHAT and CDR2 FQNNGV. This CDR3 region has 13 residues. V was cut by 4 bases and J by 7 bases, with 8 bases left in between.

The gene calls are TRBV7-8 and TRBJ2-2; the match to TRBD2 covers 11 bases. Germline CDR1 is SGHVS and CDR2 is FQNEAQ. CDR3 length equals 15 residues. Losses at the gene ends were 5 bases for V and 5 bases for J; bases not matched to a gene: 4. Here the CDR3 DNA reads TGTGCCAGCAGCCCCAGGACTAGCGGGACCGGGGAGCTGTTTTTT. Translated: CASSPRTSGTGELFF. Full variable domain (rest looked up from reference TRBV7-8 and TRBJ2-2): GAGVSQSPRYKVAKRGQDVALRCDPISGHVSLFWYQQALGQGPEFLTYFQNEAQLDKSGLPSDRFFAERPEGSVSTLKIQRTQQEDSAVYLCASSPRTSGTGELFFGEGSRLTVL.

This clonotype was observed at least ten times. A read error may produce the germline difference seen at one junction end. The V and J genes are TRBV3-1 and TRBJ2-5; D gene ambiguous. Germline assignment: CDR1 LGHDT and CDR2 YNNKEL (reference sequence). This CDR3 has 15 amino acids. The CDR3 spells CASNQDVATQETQYF. CDR3 nucleotide sequence: TGTGCCAGCAACCAAGATGTGGCGACCCAAGAGACCCAGTACTTC.

This chain joins TRBV7-3 and TRBJ2-3; maybe TRBD2 (6 bases). Germline-derived CDR1 and CDR2 are SGHTA and FQGTGA. This CDR3 is built from 22 residues. V lost 1 base and J 0 bases, leaving 29 bases between the germline ends. This CDR3 reads CASSLNPPRGSSWATSTDTQYF. CDR3 bases: TGTGCCAGCAGCTTAAACCCCCCCCGGGGGAGTAGCTGGGCGACTAGCACAGATACGCAGTATTTT.

V is TRBV5-1 and J is TRBJ2-6; D is possibly TRBD2 (5 bases). V lost 0 bases to trimming and J lost 4 bases, with 17 bases between them. The germline CDR1 and CDR2 sequences are SGHRS and YFSETQ. There are 18 residues in the CDR3. CDR3 loop: CASSLEPGNDPGANVLTF. In nucleotides, the CDR3 is TGCGCCAGCAGCTTGGAGCCGGGAAACGATCCCGGGGCCAACGTCCTGACTTTC.

Ten or more counts support this clonotype. This chain links TRBV19 with TRBJ1-3, with a possible D match to TRBD1 (5 bases). The CDR3 covers 17 residues. The V end was cut by 3 bases, the J end by 5 bases, with 20 bases between. Germline V gene sequence: CDR1 LNHDA, CDR2 SQIVND (reference sequence). CDR3 loop: CASSMATSAGDRNTIYF. The DNA of the CDR3 is TGTGCCAGTAGTATGGCCACTTCGGCGGGGGACCGAAACACCATATATTTT.

Turning to this clonotype: A much bigger clone sits one base away, suggesting this may be a read error. The chain employs TRBV20-1 and TRBJ2-1; 11 positions agree with TRBD2. This CDR3 has 16 amino acids. Germline values: CDR1 DFQATT, CDR2 SNEGSKA (reference sequence). CDR3 in amino acids: CSHLTSGSKGTNEQFF. The CDR3 nucleotides are TGCAGCCATCTCACTAGCGGGAGTAAGGGGACCAATGAGCAGTTCTTC.

This clonotype was recorded many times. This chain uses TRBV6-2 or TRBV6-3 with TRBJ1-2; D is undetermined. Trimming took 5 bases from V and 7 from J, leaving 8 bases between them. Per the germline V gene, CDR1 is MNHEY and CDR2 is SVGEGT. The CDR3 extends over 11 amino acids. CDR3 bases: TGTGCCAGCAGTGAACGCAGTGGCTACACCTTC. This codes for CASSERSGYTF.

Many counts were recorded for this clonotype. The chain employs TRBV10-3 and TRBJ1-4, with D possibly TRBD1 on 5 matching bases. Deletions cut 4 bases from V and 6 bases from J, with 6 bases between. The CDR3 sequence is 12 residues long. Germline loops: CDR1 ENHRY, CDR2 SYGVKD. CDR3 DNA: TGTGCCATCAGTGGAGGGGATGAAAAACTGTTTTTT. This translates into CAISGGDEKLFF.

The sample holds many counts of this clonotype. This CDR3 reads CASSLEMVPSVFYNEQFF. For the CDR3, the DNA is TGTGCCAGCAGCTTAGAAATGGTGCCTAGCGTTTTCTACAATGAGCAGTTCTTC. The genes are TRBV7-2 and TRBJ2-1, with D tentatively TRBD2 (6 bases). Trimming shortened V by 1 base and J by 3 bases, and 19 bases separated the two germline ends. Looked up from germline, CDR1 is SGHTA and CDR2 is FQGNSA. The CDR3 is 18 residues long.

This clonotype was seen at least ten times. V is TRBV20-1 and J is TRBJ2-1, with D possibly being TRBD2 (6 bases). Looked up from germline, CDR1 is DFQATT and CDR2 is SNEGSKA (reference sequence). The germline V and J ends were trimmed by 3 bases and 8 bases, with 20 bases remaining between them. The CDR3 contains 15 residues. CDR3 sequence reads: CSARGVVGPSDEQFF. The CDR3 DNA reads TGCAGTGCTAGGGGGGTGGTAGGGCCTAGCGATGAGCAGTTCTTC.

This clonotype was seen many times. The V and J genes are TRBV7-7 and TRBJ2-3; no reliable D call. Trimming shortened V by 1 base and J by 4 bases, and 6 bases separated the two germline ends. This CDR3 spans 13 amino acids. The germline V gene has CDR1 SSHAT and CDR2 FNYEAQ (reference sequence). The CDR3 reads CASSLDPADTQYF. Written as DNA, the CDR3 is TGTGCCAGCAGCTTAGACCCAGCAGATACGCAGTATTTT. Filled out from reference TRBV7-7 and TRBJ2-3, the complete variable domain reads GAGVSQSPRYKVTKRGQDVTLRCDPISSHATLYWYQQALGQGPEFLTYFNYEAQPDKSGLPSDRFSAERPEGSISTLTIQRTEQRDSAMYRCASSLDPADTQYFGPGTRLTVL.

This clonotype was recorded a few times. Just one base apart from a much larger clone, this may be a read error. The chain joins TRBV12-3 or TRBV12-4 to TRBJ2-2; 7 nucleotides agree with TRBD1. The CDR3 runs to 14 residues. CDR3 sequence (DNA): TGTGCCAGCAGCGGGACAGCGAACACCGGGGAGCCGTTTTTT. It codes for CASSGTANTGEPFF.

This clonotype has at least ten counts. The chain joins TRBV11-2 to TRBJ2-2; D uncertain. Germline CDR1 is SGHAT and CDR2 is FQNNGV. The CDR3 runs 17 residues. V was cut by 1 base and J by 1 base, with 13 bases left in between. The CDR3 DNA follows: TGTGCCAGCAGCTTAGGCGTCATCCTGGGGAACACCGGGGAGCTGTTTTTT. As protein: CASSLGVILGNTGELFF.

This clonotype has a count of ten or more. The chain has TRBV4-3 and TRBJ2-7; D tentatively reads TRBD1 or TRBD2 (5 bases each). V lost 0 bases, J lost 6 bases, and 12 bases lay in between. From germline, CDR1 is LGHNA and CDR2 YSLEER. The CDR3 runs to 14 residues. Here the CDR3 reads CASSQDGLGREQYF. The CDR3 nucleotides read TGCGCCAGCAGCCAAGATGGTCTGGGACGCGAGCAGTACTTC.

This clonotype was seen many times. The chain couples TRBV28 to TRBJ1-1; D remains unclear. V was clipped by 5 bases and J by 4 bases, with 17 bases between them. Germline CDR1 is MDHEN and CDR2 is SYDVKM. There are 15 residues in the CDR3. CDR3 DNA: TGTGCCAGCAGTCCAATCTCGGACTTAATCACTGAAGCTTTCTTT. This sequence encodes CASSPISDLITEAFF.

This clonotype was counted a few times. The V call is TRBV6-5, the J call TRBJ2-3; 9 positions agree with TRBD2. CDR1 and CDR2 (germline): MNHEY, SVGAGI. V lost 2 bases to trimming and J lost 6 bases; unmatched junction nucleotides: 3. The CDR3 extends over 14 amino acids. CDR3 region: CASSYGLAFDTQYF. CDR3 coding DNA: TGTGCCAGCAGTTACGGACTAGCGTTTGATACGCAGTATTTT.